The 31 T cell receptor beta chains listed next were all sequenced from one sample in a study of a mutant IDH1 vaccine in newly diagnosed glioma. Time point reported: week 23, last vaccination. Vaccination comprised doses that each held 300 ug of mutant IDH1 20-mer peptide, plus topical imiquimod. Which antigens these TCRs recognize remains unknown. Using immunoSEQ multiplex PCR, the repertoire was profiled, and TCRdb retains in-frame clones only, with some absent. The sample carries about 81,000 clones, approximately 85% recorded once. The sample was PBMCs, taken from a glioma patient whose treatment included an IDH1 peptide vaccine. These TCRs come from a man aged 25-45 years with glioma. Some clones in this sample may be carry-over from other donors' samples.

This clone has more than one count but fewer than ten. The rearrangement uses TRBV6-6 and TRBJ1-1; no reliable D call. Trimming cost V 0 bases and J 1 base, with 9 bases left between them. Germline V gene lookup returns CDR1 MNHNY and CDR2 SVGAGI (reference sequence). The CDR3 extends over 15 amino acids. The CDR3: CASSYSEIKNTEAFF. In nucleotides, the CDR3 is TGTGCCAGCAGTTACTCCGAAATCAAGAACACTGAAGCTTTCTTT.

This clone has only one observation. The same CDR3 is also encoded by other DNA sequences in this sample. The CDR3 bases are TGTGCCAGCAGTTTTGGCTCTGAAGCTTTCTTT. Encoded protein: CASSFGSEAFF. The chain uses TRBV27 and TRBJ1-1; unclear D gene. The V gene's germline CDR1 is MNHEY and CDR2 SMNVEV (reference sequence). The CDR3 contains 11 residues. V lost 3 bases to trimming and J lost 6 bases, with 5 bases between them.

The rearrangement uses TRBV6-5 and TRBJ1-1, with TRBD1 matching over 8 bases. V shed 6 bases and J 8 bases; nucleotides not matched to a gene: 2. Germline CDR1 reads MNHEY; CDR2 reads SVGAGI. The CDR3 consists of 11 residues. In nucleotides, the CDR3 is TGTGCCAGCAGCTGGACAGGGGAAGCTTTCTTT. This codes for CASSWTGEAFF.

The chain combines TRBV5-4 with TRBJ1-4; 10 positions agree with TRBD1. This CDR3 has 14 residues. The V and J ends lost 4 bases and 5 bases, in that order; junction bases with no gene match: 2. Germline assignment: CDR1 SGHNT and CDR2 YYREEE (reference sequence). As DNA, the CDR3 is TGTGCCAGCAGCCGGGGACAGGGGAATGAAAAACTGTTTTTT. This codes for CASSRGQGNEKLFF.

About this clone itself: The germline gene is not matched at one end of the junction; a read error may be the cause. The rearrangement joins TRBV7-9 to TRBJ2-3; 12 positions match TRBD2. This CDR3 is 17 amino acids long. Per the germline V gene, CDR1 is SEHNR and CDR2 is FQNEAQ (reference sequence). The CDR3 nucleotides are TGTACCAGCAGCTTGGGTCCTAGCGGGAGGGGAGCAGATACGCAGTATTTT. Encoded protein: CTSSLGPSGRGADTQYF.

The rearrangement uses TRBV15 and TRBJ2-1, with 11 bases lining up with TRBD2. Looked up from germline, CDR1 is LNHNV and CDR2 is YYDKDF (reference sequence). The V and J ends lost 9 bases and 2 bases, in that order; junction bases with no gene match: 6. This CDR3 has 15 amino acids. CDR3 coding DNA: TGTGCCACTAGGCCGGGACTAGCGGCCTACAATGAGCAGTTCTTC. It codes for CATRPGLAAYNEQFF.

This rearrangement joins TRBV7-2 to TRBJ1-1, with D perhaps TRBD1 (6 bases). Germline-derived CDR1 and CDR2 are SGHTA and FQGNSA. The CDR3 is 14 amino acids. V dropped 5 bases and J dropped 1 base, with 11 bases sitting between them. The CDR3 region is CASSTTTGNTEAFF. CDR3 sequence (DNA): TGTGCCAGCAGCACCACGACAGGGAACACTGAAGCTTTCTTT.

The CDR3 nucleotides read TGTGCCAGCTCACCACCGGAGTTCACACTGCGATTCGATGAGCAGTTCTTC. It translates to CASSPPEFTLRFDEQFF. The chain recombines TRBV18 with TRBJ2-1; D remains ambiguous. The V and J ends lost 0 bases and 8 bases respectively, with 20 bases between them. The CDR3 contains 17 residues. CDR1 KGHSH and CDR2 LQKENI come from the germline V gene.

The CDR3 spells CSASLGYGYTF. CDR3 coding DNA: TGCAGTGCTAGTCTCGGGTATGGCTACACCTTC. The chain carries TRBV20-1 and TRBJ1-2; unclear D gene. Germline assignment: CDR1 DFQATT and CDR2 SNEGSKA (reference sequence). Trimming shortened V by 3 bases and J by 5 bases, and 7 bases separated the two germline ends. The CDR3 is 11 amino acids.

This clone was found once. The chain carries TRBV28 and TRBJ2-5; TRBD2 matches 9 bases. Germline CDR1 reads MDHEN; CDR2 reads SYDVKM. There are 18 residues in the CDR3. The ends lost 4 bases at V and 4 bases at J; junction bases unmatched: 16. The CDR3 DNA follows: TGTGCCAGCAGTTCACGTATTATAGCGGGGGCCTTCGGAGAGACCCAGTACTTC. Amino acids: CASSSRIIAGAFGETQYF.

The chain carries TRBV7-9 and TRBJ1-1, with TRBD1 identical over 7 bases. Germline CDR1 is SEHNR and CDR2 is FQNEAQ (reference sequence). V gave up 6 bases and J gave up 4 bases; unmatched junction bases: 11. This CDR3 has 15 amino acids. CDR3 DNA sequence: TGTGCCAGCAGTAGAAGACAGGGTTGGCCCACTGAAGCTTTCTTT. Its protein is CASSRRQGWPTEAFF.

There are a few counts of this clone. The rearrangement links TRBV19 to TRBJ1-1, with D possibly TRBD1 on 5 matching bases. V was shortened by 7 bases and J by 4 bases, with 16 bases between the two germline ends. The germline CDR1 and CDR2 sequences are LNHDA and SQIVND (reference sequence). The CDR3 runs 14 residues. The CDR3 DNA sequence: TGTGCCAGTATTACAGACCCTGGGGGCACTGAAGCTTTCTTT. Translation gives CASITDPGGTEAFF.

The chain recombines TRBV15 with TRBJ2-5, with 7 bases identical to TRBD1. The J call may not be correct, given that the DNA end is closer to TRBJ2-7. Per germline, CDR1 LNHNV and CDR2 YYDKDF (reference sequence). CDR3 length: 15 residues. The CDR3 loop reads CATSRASGTVYEQYF. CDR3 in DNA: TGTGCCACCAGCAGAGCTTCCGGGACAGTCTACGAGCAGTACTTC.

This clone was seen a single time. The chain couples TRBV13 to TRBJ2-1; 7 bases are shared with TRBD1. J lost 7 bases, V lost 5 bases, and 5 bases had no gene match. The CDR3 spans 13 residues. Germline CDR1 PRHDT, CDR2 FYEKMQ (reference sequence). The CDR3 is CASSVRGINEQFF. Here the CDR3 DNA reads TGTGCCAGCAGCGTCAGGGGGATTAATGAGCAGTTCTTC.

The CDR3 is CASRTSSTSYEQYF. For the CDR3, the DNA is TGCGCCAGCAGGACTAGCTCGACATCCTACGAGCAGTACTTC. The chain combines TRBV5-1 with TRBJ2-7; 7 bases are shared with TRBD2. The length of the CDR3 is 14 residues. Germline V gene sequence: CDR1 SGHRS, CDR2 YFSETQ. Trimming took 5 bases from V and 1 from J; bases not matched to a gene: 6.

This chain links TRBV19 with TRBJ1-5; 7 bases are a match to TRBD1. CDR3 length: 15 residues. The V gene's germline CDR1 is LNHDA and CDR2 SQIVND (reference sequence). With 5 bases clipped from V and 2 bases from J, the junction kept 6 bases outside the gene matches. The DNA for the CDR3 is TGTGCCAGTAGTCCCGGGACAGTCGGCAATCAGCCCCAGCATTTT. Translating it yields CASSPGTVGNQPQHF.

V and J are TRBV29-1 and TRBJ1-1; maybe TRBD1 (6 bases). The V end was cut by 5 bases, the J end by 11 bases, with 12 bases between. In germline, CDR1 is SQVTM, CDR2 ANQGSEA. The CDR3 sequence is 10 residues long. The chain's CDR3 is CSVWEGGAFF. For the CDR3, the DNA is TGCAGCGTTTGGGAGGGGGGGGCTTTCTTT.

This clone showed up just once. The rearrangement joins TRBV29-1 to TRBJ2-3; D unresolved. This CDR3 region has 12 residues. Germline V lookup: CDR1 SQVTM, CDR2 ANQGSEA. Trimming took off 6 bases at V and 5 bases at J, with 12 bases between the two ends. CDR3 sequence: CSVDDGRDTQYF. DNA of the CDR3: TGCAGCGTAGACGATGGGCGAGATACGCAGTATTTT.

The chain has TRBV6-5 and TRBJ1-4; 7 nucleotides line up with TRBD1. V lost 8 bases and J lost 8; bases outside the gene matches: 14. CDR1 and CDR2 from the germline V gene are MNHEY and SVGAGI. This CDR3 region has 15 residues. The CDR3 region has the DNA TGTGCCAGCCAGGTGTGGGAGGGGGCGTCGGAAAAACTGTTTTTT. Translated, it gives CASQVWEGASEKLFF.

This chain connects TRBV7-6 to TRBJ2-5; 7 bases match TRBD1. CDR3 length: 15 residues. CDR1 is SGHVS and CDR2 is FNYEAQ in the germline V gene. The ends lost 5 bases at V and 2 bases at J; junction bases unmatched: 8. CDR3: CASSPYRGQQETQYF. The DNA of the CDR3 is TGTGCCAGCAGCCCGTATAGGGGACAGCAAGAGACCCAGTACTTC.

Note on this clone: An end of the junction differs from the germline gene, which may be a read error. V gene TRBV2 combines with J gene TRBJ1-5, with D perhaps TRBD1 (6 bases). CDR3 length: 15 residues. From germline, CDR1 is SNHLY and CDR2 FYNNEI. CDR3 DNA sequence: TGTGCCAGCAGTCCCGACCCAGGGGTCAATCGGCCCCAGCATTTT. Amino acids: CASSPDPGVNRPQHF.

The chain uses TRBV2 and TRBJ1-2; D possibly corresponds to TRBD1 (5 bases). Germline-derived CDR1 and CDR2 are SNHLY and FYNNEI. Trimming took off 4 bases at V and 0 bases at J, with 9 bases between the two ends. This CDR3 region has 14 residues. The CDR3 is CASSGAGPNYGYTF. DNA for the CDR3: TGTGCCAGCAGTGGGGCAGGGCCTAACTATGGCTACACCTTC. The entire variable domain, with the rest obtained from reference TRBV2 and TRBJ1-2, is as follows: EPEVTQTPSHQVTQMGQEVILRCVPISNHLYFYWYRQILGQKVEFLVSFYNNEISEKSEIFDDQFSVERPDGSNFTLKIRSTKLEDSAMYFCASSGAGPNYGYTFGSGTRLTVV.

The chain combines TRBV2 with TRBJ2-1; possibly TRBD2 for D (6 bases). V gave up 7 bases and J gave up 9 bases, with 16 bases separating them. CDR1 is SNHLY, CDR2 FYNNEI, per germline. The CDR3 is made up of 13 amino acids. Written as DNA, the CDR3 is TGTGCCAGCAACCGGGACTTAGCCTTTGAGCAGTTCTTC. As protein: CASNRDLAFEQFF. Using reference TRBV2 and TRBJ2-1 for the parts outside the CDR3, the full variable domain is EPEVTQTPSHQVTQMGQEVILRCVPISNHLYFYWYRQILGQKVEFLVSFYNNEISEKSEIFDDQFSVERPDGSNFTLKIRSTKLEDSAMYFCASNRDLAFEQFFGPGTRLTVL.

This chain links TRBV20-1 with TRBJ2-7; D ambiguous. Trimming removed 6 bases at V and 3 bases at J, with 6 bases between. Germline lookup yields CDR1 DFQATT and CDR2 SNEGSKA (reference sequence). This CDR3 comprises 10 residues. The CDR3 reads CSAGDYEQYF. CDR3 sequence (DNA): TGCAGTGCGGGTGACTACGAGCAGTACTTC.

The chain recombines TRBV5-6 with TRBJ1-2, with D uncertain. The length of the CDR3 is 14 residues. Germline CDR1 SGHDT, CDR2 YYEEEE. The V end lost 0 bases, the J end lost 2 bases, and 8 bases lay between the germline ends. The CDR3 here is CASSLVGFNYGYTF. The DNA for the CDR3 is TGTGCCAGCAGCTTGGTAGGATTCAACTATGGCTACACCTTC.

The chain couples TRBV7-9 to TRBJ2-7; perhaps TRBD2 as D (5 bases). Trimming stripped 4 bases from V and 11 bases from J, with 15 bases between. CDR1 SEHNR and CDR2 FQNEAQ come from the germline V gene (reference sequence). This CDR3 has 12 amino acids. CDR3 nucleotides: TGTGCCAGCAGCTGGGAGACTGCGGAAGAGTACTTC. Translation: CASSWETAEEYF.

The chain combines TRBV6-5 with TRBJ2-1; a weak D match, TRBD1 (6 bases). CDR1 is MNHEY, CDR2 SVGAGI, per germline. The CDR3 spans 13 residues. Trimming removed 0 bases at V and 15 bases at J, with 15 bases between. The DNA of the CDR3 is TGTGCCAGCAGTTACTCCTACAGGGATGGAGGGTTCTTC. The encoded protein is CASSYSYRDGGFF.

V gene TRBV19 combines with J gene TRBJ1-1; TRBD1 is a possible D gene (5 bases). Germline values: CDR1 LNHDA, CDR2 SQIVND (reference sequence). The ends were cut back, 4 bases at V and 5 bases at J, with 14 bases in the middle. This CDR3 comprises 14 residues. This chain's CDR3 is CASSTLGPGTEAFF. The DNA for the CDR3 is TGTGCCAGTAGTACCCTGGGACCTGGGACTGAAGCTTTCTTT. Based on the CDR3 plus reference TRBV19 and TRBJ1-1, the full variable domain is DGGITQSPKYLFRKEGQNVTLSCEQNLNHDAMYWYRQDPGQGLRLIYYSQIVNDFQKGDIAEGYSVSREKKESFPLTVTSAQKNPTAFYLCASSTLGPGTEAFFGQGTRLTVV.

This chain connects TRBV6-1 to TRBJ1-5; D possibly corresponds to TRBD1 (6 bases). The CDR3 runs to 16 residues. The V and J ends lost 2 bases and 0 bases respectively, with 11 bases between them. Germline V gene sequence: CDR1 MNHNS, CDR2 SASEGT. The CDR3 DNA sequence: TGTGCCAGCAGTGAACACGGGACATATAGCAATCAGCCCCAGCATTTT. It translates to CASSEHGTYSNQPQHF.

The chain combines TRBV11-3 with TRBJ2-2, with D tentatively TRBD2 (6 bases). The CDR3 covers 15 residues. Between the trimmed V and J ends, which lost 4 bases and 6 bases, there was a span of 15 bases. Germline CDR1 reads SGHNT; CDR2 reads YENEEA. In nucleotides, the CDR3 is TGTGCCAGCAGCTCAGGACTATTTGGCGCCGGGGAGCTGTTTTTT. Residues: CASSSGLFGAGELFF.

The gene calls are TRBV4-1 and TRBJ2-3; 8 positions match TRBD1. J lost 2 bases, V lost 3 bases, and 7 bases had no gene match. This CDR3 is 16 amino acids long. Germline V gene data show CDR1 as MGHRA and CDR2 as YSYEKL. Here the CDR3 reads CASSQIPGQVTDTQYF. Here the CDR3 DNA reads TGCGCCAGCAGCCAGATTCCGGGACAGGTCACAGATACGCAGTATTTT.